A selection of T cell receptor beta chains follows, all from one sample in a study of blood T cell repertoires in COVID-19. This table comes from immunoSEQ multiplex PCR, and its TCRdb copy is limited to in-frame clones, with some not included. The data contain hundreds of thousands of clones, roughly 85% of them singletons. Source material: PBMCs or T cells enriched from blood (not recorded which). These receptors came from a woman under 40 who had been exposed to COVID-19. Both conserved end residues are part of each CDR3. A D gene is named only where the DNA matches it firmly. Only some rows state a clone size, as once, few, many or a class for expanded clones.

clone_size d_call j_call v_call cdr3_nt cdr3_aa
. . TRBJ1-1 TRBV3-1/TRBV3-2 TGTGCCAGCAGCCAAGACCTTAGTTTGACTGAAGCTTTCTTT CASSQDLSLTEAFF
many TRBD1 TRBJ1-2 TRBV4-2 TGTGCCAGCAGCCAAGATTATGGACAGGGGAACTATGGCTACACCTTC CASSQDYGQGNYGYTF
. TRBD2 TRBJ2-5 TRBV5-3 TGTGCCAGAATGTGGACTAGCGGGAGATCAGAGACCCAGTACTTC CARMWTSGRSETQYF
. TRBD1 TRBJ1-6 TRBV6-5 TGTGCCAGCTCCACCTTAGGGACAGGGGATTCACCCCTCCACTTT CASSTLGTGDSPLHF
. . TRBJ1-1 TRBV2 TGTGCCAGCAGTGAGGGCCTGTATGGTCGAGCTTTCTTT CASSEGLYGRAFF
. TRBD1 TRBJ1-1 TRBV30 TGTGCCTGGAGTGTACTCAGGGGGAGGACTGAAGCTTTCTTT CAWSVLRGRTEAFF
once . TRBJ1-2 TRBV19 TGTGCCAGTAGTACAATCAGGGCTCTTGGCTACACCTTC CASSTIRALGYTF
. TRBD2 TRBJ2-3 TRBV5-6 TGTGCCAGCAGCTCCATAGCGGGAGGGTTAAATACGCAGTATTTT CASSSIAGGLNTQYF
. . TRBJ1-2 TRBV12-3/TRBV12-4 TGTGCCAGCAGTCACAGGGATGGCTACACCTTC CASSHRDGYTF
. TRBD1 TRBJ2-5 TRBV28 TGTGCCAGCAGTACGACAGGGTTGGGAGAGACCCAGTACTTC CASSTTGLGETQYF
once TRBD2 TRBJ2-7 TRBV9 TGTGCCAGCAGCGTAGGAGCGGGGGGCTACGAGCAGTACTTC CASSVGAGGYEQYF
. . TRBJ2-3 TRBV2 TGTGCCAGCAGTGTACAACAGGTTTTTACAGATACGCAGTATTTT CASSVQQVFTDTQYF
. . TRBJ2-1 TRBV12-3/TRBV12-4 TGTGCCAGCAGTTTTTCGGGGAATGAGCAGTTCTTC CASSFSGNEQFF
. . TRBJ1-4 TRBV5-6 TGTGCCAGCAGTCTAGGGGCAACTAATGAAAAACTGTTTTTT CASSLGATNEKLFF
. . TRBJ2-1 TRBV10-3 TGTGCCATCGGAGGAAAACAGGGTGGGGATGAGCAGTTCTTC CAIGGKQGGDEQFF
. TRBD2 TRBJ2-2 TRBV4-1 TGCGCCAGCAGCCAGGAGAGCGGGAGGGCCGCGAACACCGGGGAGCTGTTTTTT CASSQESGRAANTGELFF
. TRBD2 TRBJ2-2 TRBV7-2 TGTGCCAGCAGCTTAGCTTCGAGCGGGGGGTGGACCGGGGAGCTGTTTTTT CASSLASSGGWTGELFF
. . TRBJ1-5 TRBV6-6 TGTGCCAGCAGTTATCGGACAGCAAGCAATCAGCCCCAGCATTTT CASSYRTASNQPQHF
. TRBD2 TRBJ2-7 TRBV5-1 TGCGCCAGCAGCCCTACGGGGGGGCCCTACGAGCAGTACTTC CASSPTGGPYEQYF
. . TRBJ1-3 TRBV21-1 TGTGCCAGCAGCAGACGACAGGGGGTGCGACGCACCATATATTTT CASSRRQGVRRTIYF
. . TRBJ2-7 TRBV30 TGTGCCTGGAGTTCCGGGGGTAGCTCCTACGAGCAGTACTTC CAWSSGGSSYEQYF
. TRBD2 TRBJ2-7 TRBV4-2 TGTGCCAGCAGCCAAGTTGGGTATAGCGGGGGGGCCTACGAGCAGTACTTC CASSQVGYSGGAYEQYF
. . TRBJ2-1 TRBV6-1 . CASSEFGTGTSEVF
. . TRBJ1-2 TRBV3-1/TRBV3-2 TGTGCCAGCAGCCCAGGGACATGGTTGATCTATGGCTACACCTTC CASSPGTWLIYGYTF
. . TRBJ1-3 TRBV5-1 TGCGCCAGCAGCTTAGGGGGACCTGCCTCTGGAAACACCATATATTTT CASSLGGPASGNTIYF
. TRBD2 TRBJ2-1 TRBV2 TGTGCCAGCAGGCGGGAGAGCTCCTACAATGAGCAGTTCTTC CASRRESSYNEQFF
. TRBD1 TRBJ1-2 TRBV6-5 TGTGCCAGCAGTTACTCGAGCTGGACAGGGGAGGTTGGCTACACCTTC CASSYSSWTGEVGYTF
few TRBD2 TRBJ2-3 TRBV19 TGTGCCAGTATGGCCGGGACTAATTTAGCAGATACGCAGTATTTT CASMAGTNLADTQYF
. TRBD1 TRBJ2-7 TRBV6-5 TGTGCCAGCAGCCCCTCCGGGACAGGCTACGAGCAGTACTTC CASSPSGTGYEQYF
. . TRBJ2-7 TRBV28 TGTGCCAGCAGACCTGCGGGACCCTCTACCTACGAGCAGTACTTC CASRPAGPSTYEQYF
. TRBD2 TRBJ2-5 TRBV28 TGTGCCAGCAGTTCCCTAGCGGGAGAGATGGAGACCCAGTACTTC CASSSLAGEMETQYF
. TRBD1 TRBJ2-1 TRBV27 TGTGCCACCGTTAATTTACAGGGGGCTAGTTACAATGAGCAGTTCTTC CATVNLQGASYNEQFF
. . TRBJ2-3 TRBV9 TGTGCCAGCAGCACCACTAGCACAGATACGCAGTATTTT CASSTTSTDTQYF
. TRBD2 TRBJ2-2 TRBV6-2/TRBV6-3 TGTGCCAGCAGTTACACCGGGGGGGGCCGCGGCACCGGGGAGCTGTTTTTT CASSYTGGGRGTGELFF
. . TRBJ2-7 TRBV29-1 TGCAGCGCGACCCGGGACAATTACTCCGAGCAGTACTTC CSATRDNYSEQYF
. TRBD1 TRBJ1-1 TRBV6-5 TGTGCCAGCAGTTTCGGACAGGACGCATATGAAGCTTTCTTT CASSFGQDAYEAFF
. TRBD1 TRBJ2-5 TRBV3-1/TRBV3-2 TGTGCCAGCAGCCACGCGGACAGGAGTCAAGAGACCCAGTACTTC CASSHADRSQETQYF
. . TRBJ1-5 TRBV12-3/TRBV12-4 TGTGCCAGCAGTTTGGCAATTAATCAGCCCCAGCATTTT CASSLAINQPQHF
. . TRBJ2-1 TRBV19 TGTGCCAGTAGTATGTCTCAGGCCCATGAGCAGTTCTTC CASSMSQAHEQFF
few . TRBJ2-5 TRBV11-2 TGTGCCAGCAGCTTCCCAAGAGGGGGTGGGAAGACCCAGTACTTC CASSFPRGGGKTQYF
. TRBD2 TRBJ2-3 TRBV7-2 TGTGCCAGCAGCTTAGGCGTATCGGGAGGAGATACGCAGTATTTT CASSLGVSGGDTQYF
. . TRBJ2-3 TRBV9 TGTGCCAGCAGCGTAGCTACAGAGCCAACGCAGTATTTT CASSVATEPTQYF
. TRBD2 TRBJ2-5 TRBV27 TGTGCCAGCAGTTTATTGGGGGGGGGACAAGAGACCCAGTACTTC CASSLLGGGQETQYF
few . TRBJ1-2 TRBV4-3 TGCGCCAGCAGCCGCGAAACAGGTGCGCTCTACTATGGCTACACCTTC CASSRETGALYYGYTF
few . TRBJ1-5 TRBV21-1 TGTGCCAGCAGCAAAATTTTTACAGGGTGTTGTCAGCCCCAGCATTTT CASSKIFTGCCQPQHF
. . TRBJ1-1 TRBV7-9 TGTGCCAGCAGCCCCCGGCCTCGCGGGGATGGGAACACTGAAGCTTTCTTT CASSPRPRGDGNTEAFF